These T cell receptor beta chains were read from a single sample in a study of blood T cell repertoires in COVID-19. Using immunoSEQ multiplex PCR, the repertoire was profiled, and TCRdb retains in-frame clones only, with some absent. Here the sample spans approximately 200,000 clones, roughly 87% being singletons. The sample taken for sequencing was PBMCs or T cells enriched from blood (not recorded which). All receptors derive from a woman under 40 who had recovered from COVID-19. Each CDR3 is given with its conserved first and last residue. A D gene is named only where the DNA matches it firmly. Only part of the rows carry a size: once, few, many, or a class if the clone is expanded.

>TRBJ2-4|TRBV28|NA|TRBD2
CASSLAGGPQNIQYF
TGTGCCAGCAGCCTAGCGGGAGGGCCCCAAAACATTCAGTACTTC
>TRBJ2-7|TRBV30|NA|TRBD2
CASGTSGGLFYEQYF
TGTGCCTCAGGGACTAGCGGGGGGCTATTTTACGAGCAGTACTTC
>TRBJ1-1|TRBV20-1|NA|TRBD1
CSARDRAAAFF
TGCAGTGCTAGGGACAGGGCTGCGGCTTTCTTT
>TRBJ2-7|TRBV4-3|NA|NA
CASSQGLGYEQYF
TGCGCCAGCAGCCAAGGACTTGGCTACGAGCAGTACTTC
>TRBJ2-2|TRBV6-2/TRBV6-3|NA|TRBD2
CASSSGRAGGSNTGELFF
TGTGCCAGCAGTTCGGGCCGCGCGGGGGGCTCGAACACCGGGGAGCTGTTTTTT
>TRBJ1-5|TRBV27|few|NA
CASTYYPSRRYLANHSNQPQHF
TGTGCCAGCACCTACTACCCCTCAAGACGATACCTGGCCAACCATAGCAATCAGCCCCAGCATTTT
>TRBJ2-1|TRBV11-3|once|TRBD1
CASSSRGQGSNEQFF
TGTGCCAGCAGCTCCAGAGGACAGGGCAGCAATGAGCAGTTCTTC
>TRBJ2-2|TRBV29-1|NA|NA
CSVDHLNTGELFF
TGCAGCGTTGACCACTTAAACACCGGGGAGCTGTTTTTT
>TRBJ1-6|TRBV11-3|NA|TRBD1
CASRSRDRGGSPLHF
TGTGCCAGCAGAAGTCGCGACAGGGGAGGTTCACCCCTCCACTTT
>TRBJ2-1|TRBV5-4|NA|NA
CASSLVRSGTYNEQFF
TGTGCCAGCAGCTTGGTTCGGAGCGGAACCTACAATGAGCAGTTCTTC
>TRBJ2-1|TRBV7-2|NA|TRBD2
CASSYTLAEKDNEQFF
TGTGCCAGCAGCTACACACTAGCGGAGAAAGACAATGAGCAGTTCTTC
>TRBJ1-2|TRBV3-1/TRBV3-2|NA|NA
CASSRTDINYGYTF
TGTGCCAGCAGCCGGACAGATATTAACTATGGCTACACCTTC
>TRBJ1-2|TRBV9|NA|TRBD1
CASSVDQGDYGYTF
TGTGCCAGCAGCGTAGATCAGGGGGACTATGGCTACACCTTC
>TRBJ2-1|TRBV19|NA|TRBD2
CASSIASGGWNEQFF
TGTGCCAGTAGTATAGCGAGCGGGGGATGGAATGAGCAGTTCTTC
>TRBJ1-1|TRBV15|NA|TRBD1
CATSRDRQGGTEAFF
TGTGCCACCAGCAGAGATCGACAGGGTGGCACTGAAGCTTTCTTT
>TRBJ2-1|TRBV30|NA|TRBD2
CAWSVKGTTREDSYNEQFF
TGTGCCTGGAGTGTAAAAGGGACTACTCGGGAGGACTCCTACAATGAGCAGTTCTTC
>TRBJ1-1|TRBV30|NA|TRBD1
CAWSLGGQGIEAFF
TGTGCCTGGAGTCTCGGGGGACAGGGGATTGAAGCTTTCTTT
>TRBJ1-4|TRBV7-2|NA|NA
CASSLWGQGNEKLFF
TGTGCCAGCAGCTTATGGGGGCAGGGTAATGAAAAACTGTTTTTT
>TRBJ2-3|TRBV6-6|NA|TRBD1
CASSFRRDRATDTQYF
TGTGCCAGCAGTTTCCGCCGGGACAGGGCCACAGATACGCAGTATTTT
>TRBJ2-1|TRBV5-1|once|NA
CASSLGGSSYNEQFF
TGCGCCAGCAGCTTGGGAGGGAGCTCCTACAATGAGCAGTTCTTC
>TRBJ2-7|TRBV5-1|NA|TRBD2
CASCRTSGTGEQYF
TGCGCCAGCTGCCGGACTAGCGGGACCGGCGAGCAGTACTTC
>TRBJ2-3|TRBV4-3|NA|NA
CASSQDYRGTDTQYF
TGCGCCAGCAGCCAAGATTACAGAGGCACAGATACGCAGTATTTT
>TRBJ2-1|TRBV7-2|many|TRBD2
CASSLSSSGRAREYEQFF
TGTGCCAGCAGCTTATCGTCTAGCGGGAGGGCCAGGGAGTATGAGCAGTTCTTC
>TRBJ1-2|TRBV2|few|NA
CASSTGFDSGYTF
TGTGCCAGCAGTACAGGGTTCGACTCTGGCTACACCTTC
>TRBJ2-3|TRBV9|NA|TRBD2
CASSVASGGTDTQYF
TGTGCCAGCAGCGTTGCTAGCGGTGGCACAGATACGCAGTATTTT
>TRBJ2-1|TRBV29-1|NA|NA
CSLVGEYEQFF
TGCAGCCTCGTAGGGGAATATGAGCAGTTCTTC
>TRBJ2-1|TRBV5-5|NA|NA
CASSPVAQVDEQFF
TGTGCCAGCAGCCCAGTGGCCCAAGTCGATGAGCAGTTCTTC
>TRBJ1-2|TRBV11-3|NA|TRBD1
CASSLTGGLGYTF
TGTGCCAGCAGTCTCACAGGGGGCTTAGGCTACACCTTC
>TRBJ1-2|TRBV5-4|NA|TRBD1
CASSSTQTGGLFGYTF
TGTGCCAGCAGCTCCACCCAGACAGGGGGATTGTTTGGCTACACCTTC
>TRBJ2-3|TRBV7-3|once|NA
CASSWTSTDTQYF
TGTGCCAGCAGCTGGACTAGCACAGATACGCAGTATTTT
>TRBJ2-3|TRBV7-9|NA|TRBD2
CASSRGTSGAADTQYF
TGTGCCAGCAGCAGAGGGACTAGCGGGGCCGCAGATACGCAGTATTTT
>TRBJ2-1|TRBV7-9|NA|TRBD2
CAIAGGAEGSEQFF
TGTGCCATCGCGGGAGGGGCAGAAGGGAGTGAGCAGTTCTTC
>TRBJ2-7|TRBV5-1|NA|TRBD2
CASRVLAGGYEQYF
TGCGCCAGCAGGGTTCTAGCGGGAGGGTACGAGCAGTACTTC
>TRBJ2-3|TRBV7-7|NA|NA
CASSSGGDSTQYF
TGTGCCAGCAGCTCAGGAGGGGACTCTACGCAGTATTTT
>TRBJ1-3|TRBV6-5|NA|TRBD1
CASSYSDRASGNTIYF
TGTGCCAGCAGTTACTCCGACAGGGCATCTGGAAACACCATATATTTT
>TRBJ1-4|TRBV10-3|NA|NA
CAISRTGLRDEKLFF
TGTGCCATCAGCAGAACAGGGCTTAGGGATGAAAAACTGTTTTTT
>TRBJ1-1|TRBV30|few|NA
CAGERSAEAFF
TGTGCCGGGGAGAGGAGCGCTGAAGCTTTCTTT
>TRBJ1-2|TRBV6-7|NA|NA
CASSYPRAQYGYTF
TGTGCCAGCAGTTACCCGAGGGCTCAATATGGCTACACCTTC
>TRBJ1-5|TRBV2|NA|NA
CASSEQGLSNQPQHF
TGTGCCAGCAGTGAGCAGGGGCTTAGCAATCAGCCCCAGCATTTT
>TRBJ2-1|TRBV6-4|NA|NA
CASSDLAGASHEQFF
TGTGCCAGCAGTGACCTCGCGGGGGCCTCCCATGAGCAGTTCTTC
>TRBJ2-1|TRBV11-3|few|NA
CASSLVGLAYNEQFF
TGTGCCAGCAGCTTAGTTGGGCTGGCCTACAATGAGCAGTTCTTC
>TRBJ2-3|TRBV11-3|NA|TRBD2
CASSYSSGKGTDTQYF
TGTGCCAGCAGCTATTCTAGCGGGAAGGGCACAGATACGCAGTATTTT
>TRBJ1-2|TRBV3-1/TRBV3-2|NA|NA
CASSQVGRWAGATKSNYGYTF
TGTGCCAGCAGCCAAGTCGGGCGCTGGGCGGGGGCAACAAAATCTAACTATGGCTACACCTTC
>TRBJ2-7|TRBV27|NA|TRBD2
CASSLGHGGISYEQYF
TGTGCCAGCAGTTTAGGGCACGGGGGGATCTCCTACGAGCAGTACTTC
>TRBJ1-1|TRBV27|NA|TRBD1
CASSLSGGGSTEAFF
TGTGCCAGCAGTTTGTCAGGGGGCGGGAGCACTGAAGCTTTCTTT
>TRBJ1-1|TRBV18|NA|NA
CASSPMWAIAEAFF
TGTGCCAGCTCACCAATGTGGGCCATCGCTGAAGCTTTCTTT
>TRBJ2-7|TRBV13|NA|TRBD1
CASTPSERGLLLEQYF
TGTGCCAGCACCCCTTCTGAGAGGGGGCTACTTCTCGAGCAGTACTTC
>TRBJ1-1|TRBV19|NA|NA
CASSAWTEAFF
TGTGCCAGTAGTGCCTGGACAGAAGCTTTCTTT